This TCR beta chain is drawn from a study of T cells after yellow fever vaccination. Study observations and caveats: When the response was secondary, it was weaker but reached its peak faster, day 5 versus 15. FACS-sorted repertoires could contain abundant clonotypes contaminating from the bulk population.

The table lists this clonotype with a few counts. What it recognizes is unknown. V gave up 5 bases and J gave up 4 bases; unmatched junction bases: 10. Germline V gene sequence: CDR1 MNHEY, CDR2 SVGEGT. The CDR3 has 16 amino acids. TCRdb re-called the 5' RACE reads with MiXCR, one entry per CDR3 protein. The data show 300,000 to 450,000 distinct CDR3 sequences, with approximately 8% seen just once and 17% held by the top ten. The sequences come from PBMCs, collected about 49 days after the first yellow fever vaccination. The clonotype comes from a man between 18 and 29 years old who received the YFV17D yellow fever vaccine. The chain has TRBV6-2 or TRBV6-3 and TRBJ1-5; TRBD1 matches 8 bases. The CDR3 DNA reads as TGTGCCAGCAGTAAGGGCAGGGGGCGCGGGAATCAGCCCCAGCATTTT. Protein: CASSKGRGRGNQPQHF.